This T cell receptor (beta chain) is from a study of PD-1 blockade in classical Hodgkin lymphoma. Study-level background: On a schedule of every 2 weeks, patients received nivolumab 3 mg/kg intravenously. Study results and caveats: Diminished baseline TCR diversity has been reported in newly diagnosed patients relative to healthy donors. Unlike CD8+ TCR diversity, which did not rise significantly by C4D1, CD4+ TCR diversity did.

This table comes from immunoSEQ multiplex PCR, and its TCRdb copy is limited to in-frame clones, with some not included. The sample carries about 40,000 clones, 80% to 90% recorded once. The CDR3 runs to 13 residues. The V end lost 5 bases, the J end lost 0 bases, and 8 bases lay between the germline ends. Per the germline V gene, CDR1 is MNHNS and CDR2 is SASEGT. This clone was counted a single time. Antigen unknown. Relapse was seen in all patients after autologous stem cell transplantation, and brentuximab vedotin exposure was variable. This TCR was sampled from a human donor with classical Hodgkin lymphoma. This sequence joins TRBV6-1 and TRBJ2-7; no firm D call. The sample consisted of peripheral blood mononuclear cells (PBMCs), taken at baseline. Here the CDR3 DNA reads TGTGCCAGCAGTTCCTCTGACTCCTACGAGCAGTACTTC. It yields the protein CASSSSDSYEQYF.